This TCR beta chain is from a study of blood T cell repertoires in COVID-19 (dated by TCRdb to the early 2020s). Regarding the study in general: Collaborator samples came from the United States, Italy and Spain and covered acute and convalescent phases of COVID-19. The material from the prospective study consisted of cDNA or gDNA derived from T cells, B-cell-depleted T cells, or PBMCs. Subjects who had been exposed to COVID-19, were actively infected with it, or had recovered from it provided the deeply sampled blood TCRbeta repertoires that made up the dataset. A freely available public database, intended as a resource for researchers studying the immune response to SARS-CoV-2, is where the repertoires were released. Samples came from the ongoing ImmuneRACE study (first 160 participants) plus 1,254 subjects from 6 global collaborators. A de-identified subject ID, COVID-19 status, age in years and sex were almost always included in the sample metadata. Where available, HLA class I and class II types were taken from metadata supplied by the sample provider and were not determined by assay-based typing. Broader findings and caveats from the paper: The amount of clinical and demographic metadata varied by source and participant and was provided uncurated.

Each collaborating institution followed its own protocols to collect whole blood in K2EDTA tubes. For TCRbeta analysis, collaborators shipped samples as frozen whole blood, isolated PBMCs, or DNA extracted from either of those sample types. Of note for this clone: What this receptor recognizes is not known. No clone much larger than this one lies a single base away; base qualities are absent.

The CDR3 sequence holds 18 residues, the cysteine and phenylalanine included. Only the CDR3 region is kept as DNA, spanning 54 bases read in frame from base 1. The germline V gene supplies CDR1 SGHRS and CDR2 YFSETQ. Here V drops 0 bases and J drops 1 base, and the junction holds 11 bases not matched to any gene. TCRbeta CDR3 regions were amplified from genomic DNA using the immunoSEQ Assay, a bias-controlled multiplex PCR. The source study handled its data this way. Within the assay, amplification of reference gene primers was used to estimate how many nucleated cells each sample contained. Sequence reads were collapsed and filtered to measure the absolute abundance of every unique TCRbeta CDR3 rearrangement. Productive Simpson clonality was computed per sample as the square root of Simpson's diversity index over productive rearrangements. TCRdb took over this immuneACCESS table, retaining in-frame rearrangements with V and J assigned. Such tables are incomplete; in checked studies, under half of the missing clones stem from an unresolved V gene, and the remainder is unexplained. That table is the source of V, J and clone size, and D and trimming were worked out from the DNA. Recorded for this sample are around 80,000 clones; roughly four fifths of them occurred a single time. The top ten hold approximately 14% of the sample.

Sequencing was performed on peripheral blood. The chain employs TRBV5-1 and TRBJ1-1, and 8 junctional nucleotides match TRBD1. This receptor was obtained from a human donor in a cohort sampled during active COVID-19. CDR3 sequence: CASSLVARAGGQNTEAFF. In nucleotide form, the sequence is TGCGCCAGCAGCTTGGTCGCGCGGGCAGGGGGCCAGAACACTGAAGCTTTCTTT.